Below are 22 T cell receptor beta chains sequenced from a single sample in a study of healthy donors' naive CD4 and CD8 T cells (dated by TCRdb to the mid-2010s). The instrument was a 454 GS FLX Titanium. A previously published linear amplification protocol was used to construct TCR libraries from roughly 500 ng of total RNA. The public reads were reanalyzed by TCRdb: fastp trimming at Q25, MiXCR alignment, in-frame beta chains only. Each entry is one CDR3 protein sequence, shown with its most common DNA and genes. Present in this sample are around 180,000 distinct CDR3 sequences, under 85% of which were seen just once. Clones ranked in the top ten supply roughly 2.3% of the sample. The sequenced material came from naive CD4+ and CD8+ T cells sorted from blood, pooled from several donors. According to the study, the label for this sample's cell subset or site signals: FACS-sorted naive CD4+ (CD45RO-CD45RA+) and naive CD8+ (CD45RA+CD27bright) T cells. The origin of the receptors is a pool of human donors in good health; the sample pools cells from several healthy donors.

In its sample, this clonotype was seen once. This sequence joins TRBV29-1 and TRBJ2-3, with D possibly TRBD1 on 5 matching bases. V was shortened by 7 bases and J by 7 bases, with 24 bases between the two germline ends. This CDR3 region has 15 residues. Germline V gives CDR1 SQVTM, CDR2 ANQGSEA. In DNA form, the CDR3 reads TGCAGCGCCGACAGTCCCCCTGTACCAGATAATACGCAGTATTTT. Translated: CSADSPPVPDNTQYF.

V is TRBV29-1 and J is TRBJ2-1; 11 bases line up with TRBD2. Germline V gene data show CDR1 as SQVTM and CDR2 as ANQGSEA. The CDR3 spans 15 residues. The V segment lost 5 bases and the J segment 2 bases; nucleotides outside the gene matches: 5. This chain's CDR3 is CSVIWGLAAYNEQFF. The DNA of the CDR3 is TGCAGCGTTATTTGGGGACTAGCGGCCTACAATGAGCAGTTCTTC.

This chain connects TRBV19 to TRBJ2-7; possible D gene TRBD1, 6 bases. Germline V CDR1 and CDR2: LNHDA, SQIVND (reference sequence). V gave up 3 bases and J gave up 0 bases, with 12 bases separating them. The CDR3 has 15 amino acids. CDR3 amino acids: CASSMGQGTSYEQYF. DNA of the CDR3: TGTGCCAGTAGTATGGGGCAGGGGACCTCCTACGAGCAGTACTTC.

The gene calls are TRBV6-5 and TRBJ2-6; D gene ambiguous. The CDR3 totals 16 residues. From germline, CDR1 is MNHEY and CDR2 SVGAGI. V lost 7 bases, J lost 0 bases, and 13 bases lay in between. Here the CDR3 reads CASTPGRNSGANVLTF. CDR3 DNA: TGTGCCAGCACCCCCGGACGGAACTCTGGGGCCAACGTCCTGACTTTC.

The rearrangement joins TRBV20-1 to TRBJ1-1; D is uncertain. The CDR3 extends over 14 amino acids. The germline gives CDR1 DFQATT, CDR2 SNEGSKA (reference sequence). V was pared by 0 bases and J by 1 base, with 9 bases between. CDR3 bases: TGCAGTGCTAGAGATTCTAGGAGGAACACTGAAGCTTTCTTT. Its protein is CSARDSRRNTEAFF.

V gene TRBV29-1 combines with J gene TRBJ2-3; 7 nucleotides line up with TRBD1. The CDR3 is made up of 15 amino acids. J gave up 4 bases and V 5 bases, and 12 bases lay outside the gene matches. Germline CDR1 and CDR2: SQVTM and ANQGSEA. CDR3 sequence (DNA): TGCAGCGTTTATGGGACAGCAGTTCCCGCAGATACGCAGTATTTT. This translates into CSVYGTAVPADTQYF.

The rearrangement links TRBV7-2 to TRBJ2-5, with a tentative D call TRBD2 (6 bases). Germline CDR1 and CDR2: SGHTA and FQGNSA. The CDR3 totals 15 residues. V was trimmed by 1 base and J by 5 bases, leaving 14 bases between them. CDR3 sequence: CASSLGAGPGETQYF. The CDR3 DNA sequence: TGTGCCAGCAGCTTAGGGGCGGGGCCGGGGGAGACCCAGTACTTC. Using reference TRBV7-2 and TRBJ2-5 for the parts outside the CDR3, the full variable domain is GAGVSQSPSNKVTEKGKDVELRCDPISGHTALYWYRQSLGQGLEFLIYFQGNSAPDKSGLPSDRFSAERTGGSVSTLTIQRTQQEDSAVYLCASSLGAGPGETQYFGPGTRLLVL.

The rearrangement links TRBV20-1 to TRBJ2-7; 7 bases match TRBD1. This CDR3 is built from 14 residues. After removal of 5 bases from V and 2 bases from J, the junction contained 9 bases not matched to a gene. CDR1 and CDR2 from the germline V gene are DFQATT and SNEGSKA (reference sequence). The CDR3 loop is CSAGPTGFPYEQYF. CDR3 in DNA: TGCAGTGCTGGTCCGACAGGGTTCCCCTACGAGCAGTACTTC.

The gene calls are TRBV29-1 and TRBJ2-3, with unresolved D. The germline CDR1 and CDR2 sequences are SQVTM and ANQGSEA. The germline V and J ends were trimmed by 4 bases and 4 bases, with 21 bases remaining between them. This CDR3 has 16 amino acids. The CDR3 coding sequence is TGCAGCGTTGTAACAATTCCCTACGATGGGGCAGATACGCAGTATTTT. Protein: CSVVTIPYDGADTQYF.

The chain links TRBV19 to TRBJ1-1, with 7 bases lining up with TRBD1. Per the germline V gene, CDR1 is LNHDA and CDR2 is SQIVND (reference sequence). The CDR3 is 15 residues long. The ends lost 4 bases at V and 2 bases at J; junction bases unmatched: 7. CDR3 sequence reads: CASSNPTGANTEAFF. In DNA form, the CDR3 reads TGTGCCAGTAGTAACCCTACAGGGGCTAACACTGAAGCTTTCTTT.

The chain couples TRBV29-1 to TRBJ2-7; no clear D gene. Germline CDR1 SQVTM, CDR2 ANQGSEA. The CDR3 covers 12 residues. V lost 7 bases to trimming and J lost 3 bases, with 13 bases between them. The CDR3 region is CSAVVRNYEQYF. The DNA for the CDR3 is TGCAGCGCCGTCGTCCGGAACTACGAGCAGTACTTC.

V gene TRBV29-1 combines with J gene TRBJ2-5; D remains unclear. Trimming pared 4 bases from V and 4 bases from J, leaving 10 bases between. The CDR3 is made up of 12 amino acids. Germline V CDR1 and CDR2: SQVTM, ANQGSEA. The CDR3 DNA sequence: TGCAGCGTTGTACCCGCCGGAGAGACCCAGTACTTC. As protein: CSVVPAGETQYF.

This clonotype was detected once. The chain has TRBV29-1 and TRBJ1-2; 11 nucleotides align to TRBD1. The length of the CDR3 is 14 residues. J was trimmed by 5 bases and V by 7 bases; bases with no gene match: 9. Germline CDR1 is SQVTM and CDR2 is ANQGSEA. The CDR3 region is CSDLRTGGSYGYTF. CDR3 DNA sequence: TGCAGCGACTTAAGGACAGGGGGCTCGTATGGCTACACCTTC.

This clonotype has a handful of counts. V is TRBV29-1 and J is TRBJ2-1; possible D gene TRBD2, 6 bases. Trimming removed 6 bases at V and 7 bases at J, with 19 bases between. CDR1 and CDR2 (germline): SQVTM, ANQGSEA. The CDR3 is made up of 14 amino acids. Here the CDR3 DNA reads TGCAGCGTCTTCGGAGGAGGGTCGAGTAATGAGCAGTTCTTC. It is translated as CSVFGGGSSNEQFF.

This clonotype was seen more than once but under ten times. The J gene is TRBJ2-5, the V gene TRBV19, with D perhaps matching TRBD1 (5 bases). The CDR3 contains 16 residues. The germline gives CDR1 LNHDA, CDR2 SQIVND (reference sequence). Between the trimmed V and J ends, which lost 1 base and 5 bases, there was a span of 17 bases. The CDR3 loop is CASSIAPQGLGETQYF. CDR3 nucleotide sequence: TGTGCCAGTAGTATAGCCCCGCAGGGCTTGGGGGAGACCCAGTACTTC.

The chain joins TRBV29-1 to TRBJ2-2; the D gene is possibly TRBD2 (6 bases). The CDR3 loop spans 15 amino acids. In germline, CDR1 is SQVTM, CDR2 ANQGSEA. V lost 4 bases to trimming and J lost 0 bases, with 12 bases between them. CDR3 sequence reads: CSVGPRLANTGELFF. Written as DNA, the CDR3 is TGCAGCGTTGGGCCGCGACTAGCGAACACCGGGGAGCTGTTTTTT.

V usage is TRBV19 and J usage is TRBJ2-1; 7 bases map to TRBD1. V was pared by 5 bases and J by 8 bases, with 6 bases of the junction left unmatched. The CDR3 extends over 13 amino acids. CDR1 is LNHDA and CDR2 is SQIVND in the germline V gene (reference sequence). This chain's CDR3 is CASSPRTGDEQFF. Here the CDR3 DNA reads TGTGCCAGTAGTCCCAGGACAGGCGATGAGCAGTTCTTC. The variable domain in full, completed from reference TRBV19 and TRBJ2-1, reads DGGITQSPKYLFRKEGQNVTLSCEQNLNHDAMYWYRQDPGQGLRLIYYSQIVNDFQKGDIAEGYSVSREKKESFPLTVTSAQKNPTAFYLCASSPRTGDEQFFGPGTRLTVL.

Written as DNA, the CDR3 is TGCAGTAGCCAACAGGGGAGTGAAAAACTGTTTTTT. Amino acid sequence: CSSQQGSEKLFF. This sequence joins TRBV29-1 and TRBJ1-4, with 7 bases fitting TRBD1. This CDR3 is built from 12 residues. Germline V gene lookup returns CDR1 SQVTM and CDR2 ANQGSEA. Complete variable domain (other parts from reference TRBV29-1 and TRBJ1-4): SAVISQKPSRDICQRGTSLTIQCQVDSQVTMMFWYRQQPGQSLTLIATANQGSEATYESGFVIDKFPISRPNLTFSTLTVSNMSPEDSSIYLCSSQQGSEKLFFGSGTQLSVL.

The table lists this clonotype with a few counts. The chain has TRBV19 and TRBJ2-3; TRBD1 is a possible D gene (6 bases). Trimming stripped 3 bases from V and 1 base from J, with 17 bases between. There are 17 residues in the CDR3. Germline-derived CDR1 and CDR2 are LNHDA and SQIVND (reference sequence). The CDR3 coding sequence is TGTGCCAGTAGTATCGGAGTCTCGGCAGGGGGCACAGATACGCAGTATTTT. It yields the protein CASSIGVSAGGTDTQYF.

V usage is TRBV25-1 and J usage is TRBJ2-7; D gene uncertain. The CDR3 extends over 15 amino acids. The germline CDR1 and CDR2 sequences are MGHDK and SYGVNS. Trimming stripped 1 base from V and 2 bases from J, with 12 bases between. CDR3 DNA: TGTGCCAGCAGTGAATTAACCAACCGACCCTACGAGCAGTACTTC. It specifies CASSELTNRPYEQYF.

The rearrangement links TRBV29-1 to TRBJ1-2; 8 positions match TRBD1. The germline V gene has CDR1 SQVTM and CDR2 ANQGSEA. V shed 7 bases and J 2 bases; nucleotides not matched to a gene: 6. This CDR3 region has 13 residues. The CDR3, as DNA: TGCAGCGCCGAAGACAGGGGAAACTATGGCTACACCTTC. Protein sequence: CSAEDRGNYGYTF.

The chain joins TRBV20-1 to TRBJ2-7, with 7 nucleotides matching TRBD1. Germline assignment: CDR1 DFQATT and CDR2 SNEGSKA (reference sequence). Losses at the gene ends were 3 bases for V and 0 bases for J; bases not matched to a gene: 5. The CDR3 sequence is 14 residues long. CDR3: CSARSRDSSYEQYF. CDR3 DNA: TGCAGTGCTAGGTCTCGGGACAGCTCCTACGAGCAGTACTTC.